The 29 T cell receptor beta chains below all came from one sample that was sequenced in a study of cytomegalovirus exposure and HLA in healthy donors. Vbeta (60) and Jbeta (13) primers were used in the PCR. Some clones are missing from TCRdb's copy, which holds only in-frame ones; the method was immunoSEQ multiplex PCR. The profile covers about 140,000 clones, with 80% appearing a single time and 2% to 2.5% taken by the ten largest. Source material: PBMCs. All receptors come from a man aged 50 to 59 in good health and CMV-seronegative.

The chain joins TRBV9 to TRBJ2-2, with D perhaps TRBD1 (6 bases). Germline V CDR1 and CDR2: SGDLS, YYNGEE. Trimming stripped 3 bases from V and 2 bases from J, with 20 bases between. The CDR3 covers 18 residues. This CDR3 reads CASSATSSGAINTGELFF. Written as DNA, the CDR3 is TGTGCCAGCAGCGCCACCTCCTCAGGGGCCATAAACACCGGGGAGCTGTTTTTT.

The chain carries TRBV28 and TRBJ2-7, with 8 bases lining up with TRBD1. In germline, CDR1 is MDHEN, CDR2 SYDVKM. This CDR3 has 15 residues. Losses at the gene ends were 7 bases for V and 4 bases for J; bases not matched to a gene: 12. CDR3 sequence reads: CASTTAAGGMYEQYF. CDR3 DNA: TGTGCCAGCACCACCGCGGCAGGGGGCATGTACGAGCAGTACTTC. The whole variable domain, filled in from reference TRBV28 and TRBJ2-7, reads DVKVTQSSRYLVKRTGEKVFLECVQDMDHENMFWYRQDPGLGLRLIYFSYDVKMKEKGDIPEGYSVSREKKERFSLILESASTNQTSMYLCASTTAAGGMYEQYFGPGTRLTVT.

The J gene is TRBJ2-2, the V gene TRBV5-1; D call uncertain. Germline loops: CDR1 SGHRS, CDR2 YFSETQ. CDR3 length: 12 residues. With 0 bases removed from V and 6 bases from J, the gap between germline ends came to 3 bases. The CDR3 region has the DNA TGCGCCAGCAGCTTGGCTTCCGGGGAGCTGTTTTTT. Amino acid sequence: CASSLASGELFF.

The V gene is TRBV7-2, the J gene TRBJ1-2, with 11 bases identical to TRBD1. There are 15 residues in the CDR3. J was trimmed by 6 bases and V by 4 bases; bases with no gene match: 7. Germline V gene sequence: CDR1 SGHTA, CDR2 FQGNSA. In nucleotides, the CDR3 is TGTGCCAGCAGCTCGCGGACAGGGGGCCCTGATGGCTACACCTTC. Residues: CASSSRTGGPDGYTF.

The V gene is TRBV5-5, the J gene TRBJ2-3; 9 bases fit TRBD2. The CDR3 has 16 residues. The germline CDR1 and CDR2 sequences are SGHKS and YYEKEE (reference sequence). The J segment lost 0 bases and the V segment lost 5 bases, leaving 7 bases of the junction unmatched. The CDR3 loop is CASRSGTSPSTDTQYF. CDR3 bases: TGTGCCAGCAGATCCGGGACTAGCCCTAGCACAGATACGCAGTATTTT.

The rearrangement joins TRBV11-2 to TRBJ1-1, with unresolved D. The CDR3 runs 14 residues. Germline lookup yields CDR1 SGHAT and CDR2 FQNNGV. The ends were cut back, 0 bases at V and 3 bases at J, with 8 bases in the middle. As DNA, the CDR3 is TGTGCCAGCAGCTTAGATCGGGGTGACACTGAAGCTTTCTTT. It specifies CASSLDRGDTEAFF.

V usage is TRBV18 and J usage is TRBJ1-3; 8 bases fit TRBD1. Germline assignment: CDR1 KGHSH and CDR2 LQKENI. V shed 4 bases and J 0 bases; nucleotides not matched to a gene: 8. The CDR3 has 17 residues. For the CDR3, the DNA is TGTGCCAGCTCACTGACGCCGGGACAGGACTCTGGAAACACCATATATTTT. It translates to CASSLTPGQDSGNTIYF.

This chain links TRBV5-1 with TRBJ2-7; D is unclear. Trimming left V 2 bases short and J 4 bases short, with 10 bases between. This CDR3 comprises 13 residues. Germline CDR1 reads SGHRS; CDR2 reads YFSETQ. For the CDR3, the DNA is TGCGCCAGCAGCTTAGTCGGGTCTTACGAGCAGTACTTC. It encodes CASSLVGSYEQYF.

This chain connects TRBV2 to TRBJ1-2, with 7 bases that match TRBD1. V lost 9 bases, J lost 8 bases, and 15 bases stayed unmatched. CDR1 is SNHLY and CDR2 is FYNNEI in the germline V gene. The CDR3 contains 14 residues. For the CDR3, the DNA is TGTGCCAGAAGGGCCAGACAGGGAGGAAGCGGCTACACCTTC. Its protein product is CARRARQGGSGYTF.

The CDR3 region has the DNA TGTGCCACCGCCGCCCGCCGGCCTAGCTCCTACGAGCAGTACTTC. The encoded protein is CATAARRPSSYEQYF. This chain joins TRBV15 and TRBJ2-7; D is ambiguous. CDR1 and CDR2 from the germline V gene are LNHNV and YYDKDF (reference sequence). Deletions cut 8 bases from V and 0 bases from J, with 17 bases between. The CDR3 has 15 amino acids.

This chain links TRBV19 with TRBJ1-5; unclear D gene. This CDR3 has 14 residues. Trimming took off 4 bases at V and 0 bases at J, with 7 bases between the two ends. The V gene's germline CDR1 is LNHDA and CDR2 SQIVND (reference sequence). The CDR3 nucleotides are TGTGCCAGTAGTAATTCCCTTAGCAATCAGCCCCAGCATTTT. Translation gives CASSNSLSNQPQHF.

The chain employs TRBV19 and TRBJ1-3; no definite D call. V lost 3 bases and J 0 bases, leaving 6 bases between the germline ends. CDR3 size: 14 residues. CDR1 and CDR2 from the germline V gene are LNHDA and SQIVND (reference sequence). CDR3 DNA: TGTGCCAGTAGTATGAGGAGCTCTGGAAACACCATATATTTT. Residues: CASSMRSSGNTIYF.

The chain joins TRBV27 to TRBJ2-7; TRBD2 matches at 12 bases. V lost 5 bases to trimming and J lost 12 bases; unmatched junction nucleotides: 11. This CDR3 has 14 amino acids. Per germline, CDR1 MNHEY and CDR2 SMNVEV (reference sequence). This CDR3 is CASSPTPLAGGVYF. The CDR3 DNA reads as TGTGCCAGCAGTCCGACCCCACTAGCGGGGGGCGTGTACTTC.

The CDR3 protein is CASSLGLAPTNEKLFF. CDR3 bases: TGCGCCAGCAGCTTGGGGCTGGCCCCCACTAATGAAAAACTGTTTTTT. The rearrangement links TRBV5-1 to TRBJ1-4; D remains unclear. Germline assignment: CDR1 SGHRS and CDR2 YFSETQ. The CDR3 is 16 residues long. V dropped 0 bases and J dropped 2 bases, with 11 bases sitting between them.

This chain connects TRBV5-1 to TRBJ2-1; TRBD1 matches at 7 bases. V shed 5 bases, J shed 4 bases, and the junction held 9 bases outside the gene matches. CDR1 is SGHRS, CDR2 YFSETQ, per germline. This CDR3 has 15 residues. The CDR3 nucleotides read TGCGCCAGCAGATTTCGGGACAGCCCTTACAATGAGCAGTTCTTC. Its translation: CASRFRDSPYNEQFF.

This chain uses TRBV30 with TRBJ1-2; unclear D gene. CDR3 length: 12 residues. Per germline, CDR1 GTSNPN and CDR2 SVGIG (reference sequence). Trimming took 3 bases from V and 7 from J, leaving 12 bases between them. The CDR3 sequence is CAWSSPHGGYTF. CDR3 coding DNA: TGTGCCTGGAGCTCCCCTCACGGTGGCTACACCTTC. The full variable domain, with the rest looked up from reference TRBV30 and TRBJ1-2, is SQTIHQWPATLVQPVGSPLSLECTVEGTSNPNLYWYRQAAGRGLQLLFYSVGIGQISSEVPQNLSASRPQDRQFILSSKKLLLSDSGFYLCAWSSPHGGYTFGSGTRLTVV.

The rearrangement joins TRBV29-1 to TRBJ2-7, with 7 bases lining up with TRBD1. Germline lookup yields CDR1 SQVTM and CDR2 ANQGSEA. The length of the CDR3 is 13 residues. Unmatched junction bases numbered 3, after V lost 0 bases and J lost 4 bases. CDR3 nucleotides: TGCAGCGTTGAAGAGACAGGGACGTACGAGCAGTACTTC. This gives the protein CSVEETGTYEQYF.

J is TRBJ1-1 and V is TRBV10-1; D remains unclear. Trimming cost V 3 bases and J 7 bases, with 12 bases left between them. CDR3 length: 13 amino acids. Germline loops: CDR1 WNHNN, CDR2 SYGVQD (reference sequence). The DNA for the CDR3 is TGCGCCAGCAGTGAATGGGAGGGCAGTGAAGCTTTCTTT. It codes for CASSEWEGSEAFF.

This chain links TRBV11-2 with TRBJ2-3; 12 bases are shared with TRBD2. This CDR3 is 15 amino acids long. CDR1 is SGHAT and CDR2 is FQNNGV in the germline V gene. V trimming: 2 bases; J trimming: 5 bases; junction bases outside the gene matches: 2. In DNA form, the CDR3 reads TGTGCCAGCAGCTTACTAGCGGGGGGGATAGATACGCAGTATTTT. Protein sequence: CASSLLAGGIDTQYF.

In its sample, this clone was seen a few times. The rearrangement links TRBV7-9 to TRBJ2-1; unclear D gene. The germline V and J ends were trimmed by 5 bases and 5 bases, with 4 bases remaining between them. This CDR3 is 11 amino acids long. The germline CDR1 and CDR2 sequences are SEHNR and FQNEAQ (reference sequence). The CDR3 bases are TGTGCCAGCAGCCTAAACAATGAGCAGTTCTTC. Its translation: CASSLNNEQFF.

This clone was counted between two and nine times. The genes are TRBV6-5 and TRBJ2-7, with 9 bases that match TRBD1. The CDR3 totals 14 residues. J lost 6 bases, V lost 6 bases, and 9 bases had no gene match. The germline gives CDR1 MNHEY, CDR2 SVGAGI. The CDR3 DNA sequence: TGTGCCAGCAGGAGGGACAGGGAAACAGGCGAGCAGTACTTC. This gives the protein CASRRDRETGEQYF.

This clone was counted only a few times. The gene calls are TRBV6-4 and TRBJ2-7; 7 nucleotides agree with TRBD2. The CDR3 spans 15 residues. The germline V gene has CDR1 MRHNA and CDR2 SNTAGT. V trimming: 6 bases; J trimming: 2 bases; junction bases outside the gene matches: 10. The CDR3 loop is CASREAGTTPYEQYF. In DNA form, the CDR3 reads TGTGCCAGCAGGGAAGCCGGGACTACCCCCTACGAGCAGTACTTC.

V and J are TRBV4-1 and TRBJ2-7; D is undetermined. Per germline, CDR1 MGHRA and CDR2 YSYEKL. The CDR3 runs 13 residues. Trimming took off 5 bases at V and 5 bases at J, with 13 bases between the two ends. CDR3 in DNA: TGCGCCAGCAGCACGGCCCTGCGGAACGAGCAGTACTTC. Encoded protein: CASSTALRNEQYF.

The chain is built from TRBV28 and TRBJ2-7; a possible D gene is TRBD2 (7 bases). Germline CDR1 is MDHEN and CDR2 is SYDVKM. The CDR3 loop spans 16 amino acids. The ends were cut back, 4 bases at V and 5 bases at J, with 21 bases in the middle. CDR3 loop: CASSSATGGARDEQYF. The CDR3 nucleotides read TGTGCCAGCAGTTCCGCAACGGGGGGCGCAAGGGACGAGCAGTACTTC.

A single count supports this clone. The CDR3 ends on some other residue instead of the conserved phenylalanine or tryptophan, so this is likely a read error. V usage is TRBV11-3 and J usage is TRBJ2-7; TRBD2 is a possible D gene (6 bases). Germline CDR1 SGHNT, CDR2 YENEEA. V gave up 5 bases and J gave up 0 bases, with 23 bases separating them. The CDR3 length is 18 residues. DNA of the CDR3: TGTGCCAGCAGCGCCCGGGTCCCACCCGCGACTAGCTCCTACGAGCAGTACCTC. Protein: CASSARVPPATSSYEQYL.

The chain recombines TRBV5-1 with TRBJ2-5; 7 positions match TRBD1. The end of the DNA fits TRBJ2-7 better, so the J call may be wrong. From germline, CDR1 is SGHRS and CDR2 YFSETQ. This CDR3 has 14 residues. CDR3 bases: TGCGCCAGCAGCTTGACAGGGGACCTTTACGAGCAGTACTTC. It yields the protein CASSLTGDLYEQYF.

V gene TRBV9 combines with J gene TRBJ2-7; 10 nucleotides match TRBD1. There are 15 residues in the CDR3. J lost 5 bases, V lost 3 bases, and 8 bases had no gene match. Looked up from germline, CDR1 is SGDLS and CDR2 is YYNGEE. CDR3 coding DNA: TGTGCCAGCAGCGCCTACGGACAGGGGGGCCACGAGCAGTACTTC. This sequence encodes CASSAYGQGGHEQYF.

The genes are TRBV9 and TRBJ2-3; 8 bases are a match to TRBD2. V shed 0 bases, J shed 6 bases, and the junction held 9 bases outside the gene matches. The germline V gene has CDR1 SGDLS and CDR2 YYNGEE. CDR3 size: 16 residues. The CDR3 region is CASSVGLATLLDTQYF. The DNA of the CDR3 is TGTGCCAGCAGCGTAGGACTAGCGACCCTTTTGGATACGCAGTATTTT.

The chain combines TRBV2 with TRBJ2-7; D possibly corresponds to TRBD2 (6 bases). Between the trimmed V and J ends, which lost 7 bases and 2 bases, there was a span of 15 bases. The CDR3 loop spans 14 amino acids. Germline CDR1 reads SNHLY; CDR2 reads FYNNEI. DNA of the CDR3: TGTGCCAGCAAGGGACTCATCGGGACCTACGAGCAGTACTTC. It specifies CASKGLIGTYEQYF.